This TCR beta chain is from a study of vaccination and CD4 T cells after COVID-19. Across the whole study: Day 14 and days 161 to 241 post-vaccination were the sampling points for a few convalescent patients.

The sample's time point: late sampling 161 to 241 days after vaccination in a few convalescent patients. Treatment: approximately 10-day PBMC culture with coronavirus spike peptide pools or control peptides (ViraFEST assay). The Oncomine TCR Beta short-read assay was applied to DNA of cultured CD4+ T cells. TCRdb fed the PCR reads into MiXCR, producing one record per CDR3 protein. This repertoire shows approximately 22,000 distinct CDR3 sequences, roughly 36% found once; its top ten account for less than 3%. This clonotype is judged medium-sized (0.01 to 0.1%). Its antigen is still unknown. This sample comprised CD4+ T cells from blood, cultured in vitro, obtained about 7 months after SARS-CoV-2 vaccination. This receptor was identified in a human donor who had recovered from COVID-19.

The CDR3 sequence: CSAPGLAGETQYF. CDR3 nucleotide sequence: TGCAGTGCTCCCGGACTAGCAGGCGAGACCCAGTACTTC. The chain joins TRBV20-1 to TRBJ2-5; 8 bases match TRBD2. V dropped 5 bases and J dropped 5; count of bases not matched to a gene: 7. The CDR3 length is 13 residues. Germline V CDR1 and CDR2: DFQATT, SNEGSKA (reference sequence).